This T cell receptor beta chain was observed in a study of control samples from healthy donors and cancer patients. The protocol was immunoSEQ multiplex PCR, while the TCRdb copy is restricted to in-frame clones and leaves out a portion. This table holds 120,000 or so clones, about 92% found once. The sequenced sample was PBMCs. The clonotype originates from a man aged 80 or over with head and neck cancer.

The CDR3 nucleotides are TGTGCCAGCAGCAAAGATGTCCTAGCGGGAGAGTACGAGCAGTACTTC. Translation gives CASSKDVLAGEYEQYF. The chain uses TRBV21-1 and TRBJ2-7; the table gives TRBD2 as D, unverified against the DNA. TRBV21-1 is a pseudogene locus. This CDR3 is built from 16 residues.